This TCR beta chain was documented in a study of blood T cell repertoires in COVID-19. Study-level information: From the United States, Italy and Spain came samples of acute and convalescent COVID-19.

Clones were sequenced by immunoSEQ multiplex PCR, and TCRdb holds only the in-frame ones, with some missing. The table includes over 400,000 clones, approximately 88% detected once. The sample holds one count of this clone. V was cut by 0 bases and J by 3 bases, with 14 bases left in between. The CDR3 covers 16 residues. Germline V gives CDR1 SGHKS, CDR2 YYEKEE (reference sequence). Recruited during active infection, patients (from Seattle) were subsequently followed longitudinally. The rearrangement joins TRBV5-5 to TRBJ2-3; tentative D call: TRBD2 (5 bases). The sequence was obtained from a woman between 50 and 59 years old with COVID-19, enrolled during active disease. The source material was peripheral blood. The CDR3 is CASSLGGVGGTDTQYF. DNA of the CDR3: TGTGCCAGCAGCTTGGGGGGAGTGGGTGGGACAGATACGCAGTATTTT.